The clone carrying this T cell receptor (beta chain) was picked up many times. Its specificity is not known. Donors gave ten milliliters of peripheral blood apiece. Isolation yielded PBMCs, at least 7 million per sample, in every case. This record belongs to a study of blood T cells in healthy people across ages. Findings of the study overall: TCR beta diversity tracked closely with naive T cell percentage.

PCR was performed a second time for about 7 to 12 cycles using a sample-barcoded 5' primer and a J-beta primer mix. TCRdb re-analysed the 5' RACE reads in MiXCR, keeping a single row per CDR3 protein. The repertoire holds 1,100,000 or so distinct CDR3 sequences, with 40% to 50% as singletons. Sample: blood. The receptor's source is a woman aged 55-69 years in good health.

This CDR3 is CASSKGAGASHEQFF. Written as DNA, the CDR3 is TGTGCCAGCAGCAAAGGGGCGGGAGCTTCCCATGAGCAGTTCTTC. The chain joins TRBV7-6 to TRBJ2-1, with TRBD2 identical over 7 bases. The CDR3 has 15 residues. V lost 5 bases and J lost 8; bases outside the gene matches: 12. Germline loops: CDR1 SGHVS, CDR2 FNYEAQ.